This T cell receptor beta chain was recorded in a study of T cells expressing NK-cell markers. Study information: The study drew TCR beta repertoires from sorted CD3+CD56+NKG2C+, CD3+CD56+NKG2C- and CD3+CD56-NKG2C+ T cells. Just one sequenced donor of eight was HCMV-seronegative, while seven were seropositive. General observations from the study: Dominant NKG2C+ clonotypes in six donors made up roughly 1.0-7.0% of CD8+ T cells. Four donors' CD3+CD56-NKG2C+ cells were dominated by the same clonotypes.

CDR3 length: 14 residues. CDR1 SGHAT and CDR2 FQNNGV come from the germline V gene. With the 5' RACE reads reprocessed, TCRdb shows one record per CDR3 protein and no DNA. Its clone listing holds 350,000 to 400,000 distinct CDR3 sequences. With regard to this clonotype: Its antigen remains unknown.

The receptor comes from a woman aged 50 to 60 in good health. Sample: blood T cells: a sorted CD56 or NKG2C T cell subset, CD4+ or CD8+ T cells, or bulk PBMC T cells (not recorded which). The chain has TRBV11-2 and TRBJ1-4. The CDR3 sequence: CASSSGLRGEKLFF.